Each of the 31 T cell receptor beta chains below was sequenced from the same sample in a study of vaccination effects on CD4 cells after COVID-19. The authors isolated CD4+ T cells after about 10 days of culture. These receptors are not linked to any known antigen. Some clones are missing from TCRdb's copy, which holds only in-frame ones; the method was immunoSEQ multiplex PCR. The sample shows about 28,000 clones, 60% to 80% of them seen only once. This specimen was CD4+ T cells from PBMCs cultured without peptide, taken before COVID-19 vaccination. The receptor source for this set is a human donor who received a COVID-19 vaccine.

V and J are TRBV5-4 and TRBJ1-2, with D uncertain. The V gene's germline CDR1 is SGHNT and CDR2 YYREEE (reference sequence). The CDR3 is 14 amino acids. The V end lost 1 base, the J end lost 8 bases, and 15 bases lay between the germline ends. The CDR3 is CASSLLAPGRGYTF. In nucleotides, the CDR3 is TGTGCCAGCAGCTTGTTGGCCCCAGGTCGGGGCTACACCTTC.

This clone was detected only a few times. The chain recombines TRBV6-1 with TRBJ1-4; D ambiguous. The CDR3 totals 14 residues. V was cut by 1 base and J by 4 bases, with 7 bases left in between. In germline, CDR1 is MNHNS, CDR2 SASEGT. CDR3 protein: CASSEGTLNEKLFF. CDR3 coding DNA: TGTGCCAGCAGTGAAGGGACCCTTAATGAAAAACTGTTTTTT.

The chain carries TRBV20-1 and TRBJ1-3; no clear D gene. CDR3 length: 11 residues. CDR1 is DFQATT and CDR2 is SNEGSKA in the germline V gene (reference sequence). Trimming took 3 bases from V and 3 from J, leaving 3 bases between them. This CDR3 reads CSASIGNTIYF. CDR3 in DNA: TGCAGTGCTAGTATTGGAAACACCATATATTTT.

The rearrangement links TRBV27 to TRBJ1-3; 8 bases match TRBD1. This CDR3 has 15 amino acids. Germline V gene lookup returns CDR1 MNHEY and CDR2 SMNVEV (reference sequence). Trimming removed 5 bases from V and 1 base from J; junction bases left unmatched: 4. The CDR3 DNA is TGTGCCAGCAGTCGCGACAGGGGATCTGGAAACACCATATATTTT. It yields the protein CASSRDRGSGNTIYF.

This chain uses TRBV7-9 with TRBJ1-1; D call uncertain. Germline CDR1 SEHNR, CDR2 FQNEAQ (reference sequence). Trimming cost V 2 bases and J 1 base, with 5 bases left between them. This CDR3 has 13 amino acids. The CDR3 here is CASSLPGNTEAFF. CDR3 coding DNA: TGTGCCAGCAGCTTACCGGGGAACACTGAAGCTTTCTTT.

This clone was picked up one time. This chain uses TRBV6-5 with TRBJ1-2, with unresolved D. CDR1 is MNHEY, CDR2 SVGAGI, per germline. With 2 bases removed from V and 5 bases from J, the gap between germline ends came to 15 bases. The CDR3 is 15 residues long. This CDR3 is CASSYDSSAPYGYTF. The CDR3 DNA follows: TGTGCCAGCAGTTACGATTCGTCTGCCCCTTATGGCTACACCTTC.

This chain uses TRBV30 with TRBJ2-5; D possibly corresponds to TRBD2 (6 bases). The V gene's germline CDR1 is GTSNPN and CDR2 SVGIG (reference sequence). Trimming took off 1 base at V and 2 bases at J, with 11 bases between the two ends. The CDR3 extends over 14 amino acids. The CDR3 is CAWSAWTIQETQYF. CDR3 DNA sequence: TGTGCCTGGAGTGCTTGGACTATTCAAGAGACCCAGTACTTC.

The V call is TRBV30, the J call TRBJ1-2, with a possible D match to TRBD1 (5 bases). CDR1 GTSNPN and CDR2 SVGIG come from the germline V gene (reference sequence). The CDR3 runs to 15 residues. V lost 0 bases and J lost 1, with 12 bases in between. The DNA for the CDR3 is TGTGCCTGGAGTGTACAAGGGGAGGGTAACTATGGCTACACCTTC. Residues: CAWSVQGEGNYGYTF.

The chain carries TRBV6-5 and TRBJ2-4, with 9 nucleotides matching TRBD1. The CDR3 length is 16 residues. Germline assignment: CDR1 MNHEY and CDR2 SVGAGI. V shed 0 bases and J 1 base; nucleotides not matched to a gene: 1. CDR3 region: CASSYSGQGAKNIQYF. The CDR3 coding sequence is TGTGCCAGCAGTTACTCAGGACAGGGGGCCAAAAACATTCAGTACTTC.

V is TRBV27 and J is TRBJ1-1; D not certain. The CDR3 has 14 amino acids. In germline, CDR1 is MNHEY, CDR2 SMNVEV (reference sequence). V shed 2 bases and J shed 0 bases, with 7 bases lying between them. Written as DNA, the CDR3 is TGTGCCAGCAGTTTAGTAGGCCTGAACACTGAAGCTTTCTTT. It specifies CASSLVGLNTEAFF.

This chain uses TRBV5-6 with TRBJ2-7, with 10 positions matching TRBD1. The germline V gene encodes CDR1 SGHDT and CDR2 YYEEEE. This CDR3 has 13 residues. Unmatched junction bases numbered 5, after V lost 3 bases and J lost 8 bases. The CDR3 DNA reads TGTGCCAGCAGCTCGGGACAGGGGAAAAAGCAGTACTTC. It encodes CASSSGQGKKQYF.

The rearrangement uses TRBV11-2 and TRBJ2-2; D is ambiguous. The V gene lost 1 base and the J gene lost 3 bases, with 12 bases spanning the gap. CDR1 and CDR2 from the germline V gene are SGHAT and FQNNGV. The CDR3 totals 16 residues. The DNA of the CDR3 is TGTGCCAGCAGCTTAGGGCCATTGTCGCACACCGGGGAGCTGTTTTTT. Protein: CASSLGPLSHTGELFF. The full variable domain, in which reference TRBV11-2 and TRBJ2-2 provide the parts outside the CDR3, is EAGVAQSPRYKIIEKRQSVAFWCNPISGHATLYWYQQILGQGPKLLIQFQNNGVVDDSQLPKDRFSAERLKGVDSTLKIQPAKLEDSAVYLCASSLGPLSHTGELFFGEGSRLTVL.

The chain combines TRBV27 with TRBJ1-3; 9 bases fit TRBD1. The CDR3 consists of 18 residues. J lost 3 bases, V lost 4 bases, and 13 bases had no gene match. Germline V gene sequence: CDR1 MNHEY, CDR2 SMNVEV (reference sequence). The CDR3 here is CASSSGTGLREGGNTIYF. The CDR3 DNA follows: TGTGCCAGCAGTTCCGGGACAGGGCTAAGGGAGGGTGGAAACACCATATATTTT.

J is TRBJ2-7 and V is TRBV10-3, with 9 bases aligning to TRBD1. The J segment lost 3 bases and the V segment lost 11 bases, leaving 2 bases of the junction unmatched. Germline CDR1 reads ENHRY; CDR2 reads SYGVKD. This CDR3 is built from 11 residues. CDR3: CALGQGYEQYF. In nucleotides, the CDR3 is TGTGCCTTGGGACAGGGCTACGAGCAGTACTTC.

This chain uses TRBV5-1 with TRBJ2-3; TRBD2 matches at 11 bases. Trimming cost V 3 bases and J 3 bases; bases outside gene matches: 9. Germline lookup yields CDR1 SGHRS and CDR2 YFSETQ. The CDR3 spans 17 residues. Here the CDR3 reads CASSWTVAGGGTDTQYF. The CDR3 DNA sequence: TGCGCCAGCAGCTGGACCGTAGCGGGGGGGGGAACAGATACGCAGTATTTT.

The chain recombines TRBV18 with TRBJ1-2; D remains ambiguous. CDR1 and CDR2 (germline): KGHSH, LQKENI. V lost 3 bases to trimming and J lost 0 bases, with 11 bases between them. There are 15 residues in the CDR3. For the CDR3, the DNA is TGTGCCAGCTCACCTGACGGGGAAGCTAACTATGGCTACACCTTC. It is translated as CASSPDGEANYGYTF.

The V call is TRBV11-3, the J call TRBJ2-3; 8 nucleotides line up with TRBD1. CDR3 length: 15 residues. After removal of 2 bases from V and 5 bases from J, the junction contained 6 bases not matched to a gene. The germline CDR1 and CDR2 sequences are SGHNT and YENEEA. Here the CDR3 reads CASSLSQGAVDTQYF. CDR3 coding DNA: TGTGCCAGCAGCTTATCCCAGGGGGCGGTAGATACGCAGTATTTT. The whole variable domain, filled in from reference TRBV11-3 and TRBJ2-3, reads EAGVVQSPRYKIIEKKQPVAFWCNPISGHNTLYWYLQNLGQGPELLIRYENEEAVDDSQLPKDRFSAERLKGVDSTLKIQPAELGDSAVYLCASSLSQGAVDTQYFGPGTRLTVL.

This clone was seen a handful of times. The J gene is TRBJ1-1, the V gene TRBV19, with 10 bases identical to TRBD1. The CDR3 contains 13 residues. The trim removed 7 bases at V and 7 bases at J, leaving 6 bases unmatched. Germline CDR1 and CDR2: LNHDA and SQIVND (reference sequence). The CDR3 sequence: CASTPTGGREAFF. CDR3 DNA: TGTGCCAGTACCCCGACAGGGGGCCGTGAAGCTTTCTTT.

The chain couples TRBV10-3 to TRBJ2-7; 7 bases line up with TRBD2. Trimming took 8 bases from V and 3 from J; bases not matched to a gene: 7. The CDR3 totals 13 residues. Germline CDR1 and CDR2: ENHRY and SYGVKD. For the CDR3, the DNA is TGTGCCATCTCTGGCGGGAGCAACTACGAGCAGTACTTC. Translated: CAISGGSNYEQYF.

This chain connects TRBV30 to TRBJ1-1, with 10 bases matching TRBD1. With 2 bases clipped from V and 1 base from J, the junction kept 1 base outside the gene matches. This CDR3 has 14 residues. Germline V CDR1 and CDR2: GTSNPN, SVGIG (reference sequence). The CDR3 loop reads CAWSRQGANTEAFF. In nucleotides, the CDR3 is TGTGCCTGGAGTCGACAGGGGGCGAACACTGAAGCTTTCTTT. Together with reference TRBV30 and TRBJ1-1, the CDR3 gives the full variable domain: SQTIHQWPATLVQPVGSPLSLECTVEGTSNPNLYWYRQAAGRGLQLLFYSVGIGQISSEVPQNLSASRPQDRQFILSSKKLLLSDSGFYLCAWSRQGANTEAFFGQGTRLTVV.

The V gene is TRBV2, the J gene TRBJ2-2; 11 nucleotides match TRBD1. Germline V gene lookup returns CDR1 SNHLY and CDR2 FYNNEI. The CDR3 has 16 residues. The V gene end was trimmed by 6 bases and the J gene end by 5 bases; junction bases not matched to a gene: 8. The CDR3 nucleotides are TGTGCCAGCAGCCTCGGACAGGGGGCGCGTACCGGGGAGCTGTTTTTT. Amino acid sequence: CASSLGQGARTGELFF.

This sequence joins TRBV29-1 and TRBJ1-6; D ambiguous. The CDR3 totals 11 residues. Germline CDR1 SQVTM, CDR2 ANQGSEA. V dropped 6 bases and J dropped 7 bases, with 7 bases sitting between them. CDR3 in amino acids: CSVGENSPLHF. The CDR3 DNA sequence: TGCAGCGTGGGAGAGAATTCACCCCTCCACTTT. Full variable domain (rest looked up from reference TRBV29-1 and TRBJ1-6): SAVISQKPSRDICQRGTSLTIQCQVDSQVTMMFWYRQQPGQSLTLIATANQGSEATYESGFVIDKFPISRPNLTFSTLTVSNMSPEDSSIYLCSVGENSPLHFGNGTRLTVT.

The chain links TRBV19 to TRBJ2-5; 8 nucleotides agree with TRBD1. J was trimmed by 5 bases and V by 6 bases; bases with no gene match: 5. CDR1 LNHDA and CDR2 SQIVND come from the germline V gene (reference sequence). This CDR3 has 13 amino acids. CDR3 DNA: TGTGCCAGTAGCCCGACAGGGGTGGAGACCCAGTACTTC. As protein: CASSPTGVETQYF.

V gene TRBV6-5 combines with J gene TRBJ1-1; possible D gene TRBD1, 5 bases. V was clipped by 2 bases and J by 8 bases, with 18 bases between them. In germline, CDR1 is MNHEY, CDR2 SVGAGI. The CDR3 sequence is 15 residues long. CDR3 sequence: CASSYPGTTGGEAFF. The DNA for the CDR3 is TGTGCCAGCAGTTACCCTGGGACCACCGGGGGGGAAGCTTTCTTT.

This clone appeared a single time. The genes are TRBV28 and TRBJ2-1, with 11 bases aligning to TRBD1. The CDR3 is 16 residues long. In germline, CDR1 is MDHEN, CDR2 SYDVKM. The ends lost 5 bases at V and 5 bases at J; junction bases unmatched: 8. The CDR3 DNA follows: TGTGCCAGCAGTGACTATTGGGACAGGGGGGACAATGAGCAGTTCTTC. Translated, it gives CASSDYWDRGDNEQFF.

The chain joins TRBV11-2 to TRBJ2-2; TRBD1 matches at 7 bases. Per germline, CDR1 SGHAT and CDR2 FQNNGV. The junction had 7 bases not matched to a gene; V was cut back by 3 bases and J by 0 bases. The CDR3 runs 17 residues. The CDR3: CASSFRYGTANTGELFF. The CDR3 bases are TGTGCCAGCAGCTTTCGGTACGGGACAGCGAACACCGGGGAGCTGTTTTTT.

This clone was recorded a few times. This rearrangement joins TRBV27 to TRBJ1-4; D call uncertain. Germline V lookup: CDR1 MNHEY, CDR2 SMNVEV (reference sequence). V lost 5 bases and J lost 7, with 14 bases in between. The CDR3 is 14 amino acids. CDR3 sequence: CASSPGGTGEKLFF. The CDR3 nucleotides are TGTGCCAGCAGTCCGGGCGGTACGGGTGAAAAACTGTTTTTT.

CDR3 region: CASMRGHGSINEQFF. The CDR3 coding sequence is TGTGCCAGCATGAGGGGGCATGGGTCTATCAATGAGCAGTTCTTC. The gene calls are TRBV11-1 and TRBJ2-1, with TRBD1 identical over 7 bases. With 7 bases clipped from V and 6 bases from J, the junction kept 12 bases outside the gene matches. The germline CDR1 and CDR2 sequences are SGHAT and FQDESV (reference sequence). The CDR3 sequence is 15 residues long.

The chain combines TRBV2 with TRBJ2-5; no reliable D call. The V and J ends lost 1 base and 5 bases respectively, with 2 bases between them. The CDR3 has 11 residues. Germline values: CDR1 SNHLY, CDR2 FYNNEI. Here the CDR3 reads CASSEDETQYF. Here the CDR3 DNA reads TGTGCCAGCAGTGAAGATGAGACCCAGTACTTC. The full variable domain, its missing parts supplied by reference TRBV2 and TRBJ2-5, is EPEVTQTPSHQVTQMGQEVILRCVPISNHLYFYWYRQILGQKVEFLVSFYNNEISEKSEIFDDQFSVERPDGSNFTLKIRSTKLEDSAMYFCASSEDETQYFGPGTRLLVL.

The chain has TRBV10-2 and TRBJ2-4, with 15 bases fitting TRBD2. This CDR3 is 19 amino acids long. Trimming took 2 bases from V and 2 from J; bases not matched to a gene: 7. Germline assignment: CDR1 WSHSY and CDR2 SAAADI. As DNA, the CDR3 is TGCGCCAGCAGTGAGGGACTAGCGGGGGGGCGAACTTCCAAAAACATTCAGTACTTC. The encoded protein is CASSEGLAGGRTSKNIQYF.

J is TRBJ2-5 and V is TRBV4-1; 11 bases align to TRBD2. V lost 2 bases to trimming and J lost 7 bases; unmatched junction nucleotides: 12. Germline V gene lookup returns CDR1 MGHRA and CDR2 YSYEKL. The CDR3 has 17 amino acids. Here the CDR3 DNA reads TGCGCCAGCAGCCAAACCTCTAGCGGGGGGCCCTTATGGACCCAGTACTTC. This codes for CASSQTSSGGPLWTQYF.